This T cell receptor (beta chain) was retrieved from a study of vaccination and CD4 T cells after COVID-19. Study details: Each person enrolled got two BNT162b2 or mRNA-1273 vaccine doses. Stimulation used overlapping spike peptides from SARS-CoV-2, HCoV-NL63, HCoV-OC43 and HCoV-229E.

As to treatment: roughly ten-day PBMC culture with coronavirus spike peptide pools or control peptides (ViraFEST assay). Vaccination was preceded and followed by negative nucleocapsid antibodies in healthy vaccine recipients, showing no prior SARS-CoV-2 infection. With the Oncomine TCR Beta short-read assay, DNA from cultured CD4+ T cells was sequenced. It was from cultured CD4+ T cells that genomic DNA was extracted. Each CDR3 protein is one row after TCRdb ran MiXCR on the PCR reads. The sample has 15,000 to 20,000 distinct CDR3 sequences, approximately 47% seen once. A remark on this clonotype: Its matching antigen is unknown.

CDR1 is SGHTA and CDR2 is FQGNSA in the germline V gene. The CDR3 loop spans 17 amino acids. J gave up 9 bases and V 4 bases, and 12 bases lay outside the gene matches. This chain connects TRBV7-2 to TRBJ2-3; 14 bases align to TRBD2. The clonotype was recovered from a human donor who received a COVID-19 vaccine. The sample here was CD4+ T cells from blood, cultured in vitro, taken before SARS-CoV-2 vaccination. Written as DNA, the CDR3 is TGTGCCAGCAGCTCGCCCGAGGGACTAGCGGGGGATCGAACGCAGTATTTT. The encoded protein is CASSSPEGLAGDRTQYF.